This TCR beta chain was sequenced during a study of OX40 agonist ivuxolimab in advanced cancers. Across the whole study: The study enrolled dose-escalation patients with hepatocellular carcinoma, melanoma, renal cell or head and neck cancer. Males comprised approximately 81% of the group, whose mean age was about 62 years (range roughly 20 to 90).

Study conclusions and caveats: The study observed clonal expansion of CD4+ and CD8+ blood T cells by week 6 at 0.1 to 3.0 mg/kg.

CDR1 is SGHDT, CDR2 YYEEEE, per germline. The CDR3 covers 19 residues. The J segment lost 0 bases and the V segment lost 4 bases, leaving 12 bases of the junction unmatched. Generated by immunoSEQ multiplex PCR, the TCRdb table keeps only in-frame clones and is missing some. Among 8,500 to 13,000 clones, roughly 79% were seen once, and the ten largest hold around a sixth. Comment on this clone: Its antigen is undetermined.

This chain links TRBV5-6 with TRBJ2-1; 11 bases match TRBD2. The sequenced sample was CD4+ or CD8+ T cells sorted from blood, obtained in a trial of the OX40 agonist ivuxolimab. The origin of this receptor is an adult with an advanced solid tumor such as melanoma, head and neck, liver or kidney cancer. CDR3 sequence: CASSPRSLAGDRSYNEQFF. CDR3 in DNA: TGTGCCAGCAGCCCTCGGTCACTAGCGGGAGACCGCTCCTACAATGAGCAGTTCTTC.